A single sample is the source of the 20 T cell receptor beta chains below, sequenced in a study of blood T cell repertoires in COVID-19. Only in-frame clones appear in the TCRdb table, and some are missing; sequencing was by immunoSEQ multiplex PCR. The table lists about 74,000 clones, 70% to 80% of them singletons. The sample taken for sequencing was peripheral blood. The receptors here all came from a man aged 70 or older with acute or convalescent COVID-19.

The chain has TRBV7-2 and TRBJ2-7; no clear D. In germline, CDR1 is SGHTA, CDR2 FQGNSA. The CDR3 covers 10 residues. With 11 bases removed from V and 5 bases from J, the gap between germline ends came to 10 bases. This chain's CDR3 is CAPKAHEQYF. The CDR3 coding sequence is TGTGCCCCTAAAGCCCACGAGCAGTACTTC. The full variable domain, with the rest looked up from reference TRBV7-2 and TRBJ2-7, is GAGVSQSPSNKVTEKGKDVELRCDPISGHTALYWYRQSLGQGLEFLIYFQGNSAPDKSGLPSDRFSAERTGGSVSTLTIQRTQQEDSAVYLCAPKAHEQYFGPGTRLTVT.

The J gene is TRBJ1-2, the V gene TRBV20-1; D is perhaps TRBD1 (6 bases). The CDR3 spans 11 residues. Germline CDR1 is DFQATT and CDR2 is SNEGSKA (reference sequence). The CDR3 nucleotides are TGCTCCCCTGAGGGGGAAAATGGCTACACCTTC. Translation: CSPEGENGYTF.

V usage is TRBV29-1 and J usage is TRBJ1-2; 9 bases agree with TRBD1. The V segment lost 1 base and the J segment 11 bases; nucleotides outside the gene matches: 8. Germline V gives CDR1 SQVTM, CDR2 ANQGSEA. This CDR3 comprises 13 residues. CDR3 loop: CSVEVRDRVRYTF. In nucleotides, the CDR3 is TGCAGCGTTGAAGTTCGGGACAGGGTTAGATACACCTTC.

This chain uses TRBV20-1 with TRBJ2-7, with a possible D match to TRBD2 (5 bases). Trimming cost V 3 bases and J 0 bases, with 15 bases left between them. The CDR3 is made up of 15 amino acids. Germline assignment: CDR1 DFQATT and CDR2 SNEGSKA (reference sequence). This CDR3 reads CSASSSSRISYEQYF. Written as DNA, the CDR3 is TGCAGTGCTAGTTCTAGCTCCCGAATCTCCTACGAGCAGTACTTC.

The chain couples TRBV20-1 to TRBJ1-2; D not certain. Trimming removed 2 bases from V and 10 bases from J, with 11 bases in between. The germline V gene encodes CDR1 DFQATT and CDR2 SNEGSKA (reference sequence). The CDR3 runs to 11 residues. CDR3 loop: CSARLSRDYTF. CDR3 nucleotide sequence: TGCAGTGCTAGATTAAGCCGAGACTACACCTTC.

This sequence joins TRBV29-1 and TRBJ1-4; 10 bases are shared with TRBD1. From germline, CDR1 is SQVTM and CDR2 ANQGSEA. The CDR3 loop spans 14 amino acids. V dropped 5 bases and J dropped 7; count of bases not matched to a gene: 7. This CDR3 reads CSVRSTGGSEKLFF. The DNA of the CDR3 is TGCAGCGTTCGATCGACAGGGGGCAGTGAAAAACTGTTTTTT.

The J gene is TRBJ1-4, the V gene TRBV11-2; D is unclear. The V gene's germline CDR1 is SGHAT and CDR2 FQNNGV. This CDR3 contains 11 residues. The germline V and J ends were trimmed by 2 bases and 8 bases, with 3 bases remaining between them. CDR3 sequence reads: CASSLQEKLFF. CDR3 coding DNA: TGTGCCAGCAGCTTACAGGAAAAACTGTTTTTT.

The CDR3 DNA reads TGTGCCAGCAGTGGGACTAGCGGGAGGTCCTACAATGAGCAGTTCTTC. This gives the protein CASSGTSGRSYNEQFF. The chain joins TRBV27 to TRBJ2-1; 15 nucleotides match TRBD2. The V gene's germline CDR1 is MNHEY and CDR2 SMNVEV (reference sequence). The CDR3 has 16 residues. V lost 5 bases to trimming and J lost 1 base; unmatched junction nucleotides: 0.

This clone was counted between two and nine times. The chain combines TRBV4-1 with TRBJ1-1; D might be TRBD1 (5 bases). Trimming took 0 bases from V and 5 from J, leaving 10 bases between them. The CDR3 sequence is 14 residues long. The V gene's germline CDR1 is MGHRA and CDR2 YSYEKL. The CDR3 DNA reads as TGCGCCAGCAGCCAAGAAGGGGCTCGGACTGAAGCTTTCTTT. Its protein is CASSQEGARTEAFF.

The CDR3 bases are TGCGCCAGCAGCCCACAGGGGGCGGGGGAGCAGTACTTC. Translating gives CASSPQGAGEQYF. The chain recombines TRBV5-1 with TRBJ2-7, with TRBD1 matching over 9 bases. Germline assignment: CDR1 SGHRS and CDR2 YFSETQ. CDR3 length equals 13 residues. V trimming: 4 bases; J trimming: 7 bases; junction bases outside the gene matches: 6.

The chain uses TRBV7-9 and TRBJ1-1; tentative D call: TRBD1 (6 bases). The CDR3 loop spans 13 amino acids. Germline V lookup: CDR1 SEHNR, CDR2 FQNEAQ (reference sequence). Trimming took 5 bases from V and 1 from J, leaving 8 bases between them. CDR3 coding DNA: TGTGCCAGCAGCATGGACAGGAACACTGAAGCTTTCTTT. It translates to CASSMDRNTEAFF.

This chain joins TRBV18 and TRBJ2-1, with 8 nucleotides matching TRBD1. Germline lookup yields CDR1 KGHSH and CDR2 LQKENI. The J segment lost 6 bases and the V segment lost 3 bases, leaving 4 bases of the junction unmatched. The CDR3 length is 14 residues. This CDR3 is CASSPWTGPNEQFF. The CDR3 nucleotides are TGTGCCAGCTCACCTTGGACAGGGCCCAATGAGCAGTTCTTC.

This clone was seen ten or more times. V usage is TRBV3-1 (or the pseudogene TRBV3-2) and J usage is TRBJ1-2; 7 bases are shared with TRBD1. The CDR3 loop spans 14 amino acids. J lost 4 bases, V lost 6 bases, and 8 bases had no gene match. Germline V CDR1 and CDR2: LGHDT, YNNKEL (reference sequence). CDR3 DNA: TGTGCCAGCAGGCAGACCGGGACAGCCTATGGCTACACCTTC. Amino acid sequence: CASRQTGTAYGYTF.

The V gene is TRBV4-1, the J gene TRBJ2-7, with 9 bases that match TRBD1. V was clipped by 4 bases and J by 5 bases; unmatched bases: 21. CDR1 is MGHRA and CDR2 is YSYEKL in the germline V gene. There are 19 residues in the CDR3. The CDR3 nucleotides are TGCGCCAGCAGCCGGCCCAGAGGGCAAGGGGACAGGGAGGTACACGAGCAGTACTTC. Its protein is CASSRPRGQGDREVHEQYF.

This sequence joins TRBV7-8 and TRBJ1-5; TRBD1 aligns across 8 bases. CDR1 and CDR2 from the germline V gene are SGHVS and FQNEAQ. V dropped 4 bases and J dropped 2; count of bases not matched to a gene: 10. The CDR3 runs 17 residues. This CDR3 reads CASSSYQGARGNQPQHF. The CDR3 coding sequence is TGTGCCAGCAGCTCCTATCAGGGGGCGCGGGGCAATCAGCCCCAGCATTTT.

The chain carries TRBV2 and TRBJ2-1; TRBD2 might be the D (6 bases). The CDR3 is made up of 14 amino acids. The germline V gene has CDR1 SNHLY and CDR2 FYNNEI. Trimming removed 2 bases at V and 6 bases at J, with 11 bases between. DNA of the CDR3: TGTGCCAGCAGTGAACTAGCGCCAGGCAATGAGCAGTTCTTC. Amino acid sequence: CASSELAPGNEQFF.

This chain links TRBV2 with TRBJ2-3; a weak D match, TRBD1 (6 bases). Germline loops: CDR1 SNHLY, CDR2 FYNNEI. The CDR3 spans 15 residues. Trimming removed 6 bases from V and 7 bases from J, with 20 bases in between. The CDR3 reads CASSQEWGQGNTQYF. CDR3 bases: TGTGCCAGCAGCCAAGAGTGGGGGCAAGGAAATACGCAGTATTTT.

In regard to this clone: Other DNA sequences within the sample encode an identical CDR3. The DNA for the CDR3 is TGTGCCAGCAGTTTGGGCAGGGGCTATGGCTACACCTTC. Translated: CASSLGRGYGYTF. The rearrangement links TRBV28 to TRBJ1-2, with D maybe TRBD1 (6 bases). The germline gives CDR1 MDHEN, CDR2 SYDVKM. Trimming stripped 3 bases from V and 4 bases from J, with 9 bases between. The CDR3 runs to 13 residues.

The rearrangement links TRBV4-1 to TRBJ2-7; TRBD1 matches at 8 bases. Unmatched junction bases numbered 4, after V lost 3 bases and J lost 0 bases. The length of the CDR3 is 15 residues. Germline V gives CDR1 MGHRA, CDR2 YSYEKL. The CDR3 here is CASSQGTGTSYEQYF. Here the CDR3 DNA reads TGCGCCAGCAGCCAGGGGACAGGTACCTCCTACGAGCAGTACTTC.

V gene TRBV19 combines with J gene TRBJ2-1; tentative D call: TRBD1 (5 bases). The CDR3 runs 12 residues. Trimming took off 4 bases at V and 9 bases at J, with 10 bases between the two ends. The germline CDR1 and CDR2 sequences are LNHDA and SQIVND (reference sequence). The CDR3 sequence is CASSTGFREQFF. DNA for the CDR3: TGTGCCAGTAGTACAGGGTTCCGTGAGCAGTTCTTC.